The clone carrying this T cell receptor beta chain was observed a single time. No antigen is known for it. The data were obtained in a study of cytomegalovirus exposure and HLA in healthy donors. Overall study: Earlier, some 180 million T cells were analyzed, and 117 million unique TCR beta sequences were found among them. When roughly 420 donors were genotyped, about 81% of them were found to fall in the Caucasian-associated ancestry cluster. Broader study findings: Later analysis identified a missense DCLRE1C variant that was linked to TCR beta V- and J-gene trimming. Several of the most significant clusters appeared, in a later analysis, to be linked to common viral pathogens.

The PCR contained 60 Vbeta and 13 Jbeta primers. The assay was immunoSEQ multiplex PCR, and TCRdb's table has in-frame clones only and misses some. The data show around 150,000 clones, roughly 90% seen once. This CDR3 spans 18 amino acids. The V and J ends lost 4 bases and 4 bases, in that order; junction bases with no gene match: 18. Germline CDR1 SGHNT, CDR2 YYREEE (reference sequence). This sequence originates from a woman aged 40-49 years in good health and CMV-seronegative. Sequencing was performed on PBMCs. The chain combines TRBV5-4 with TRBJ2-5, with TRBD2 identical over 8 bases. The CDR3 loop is CASSPGTRVPQIGETQYF. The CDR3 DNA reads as TGTGCCAGCAGCCCAGGGACTAGAGTTCCCCAAATCGGAGAGACCCAGTACTTC. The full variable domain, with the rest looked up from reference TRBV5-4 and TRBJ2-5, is ETGVTQSPTHLIKTRGQQVTLRCSSQSGHNTVSWYQQALGQGPQFIFQYYREEENGRGNFPPRFSGLQFPNYSSELNVNALELDDSALYLCASSPGTRVPQIGETQYFGPGTRLLVL.